This T cell receptor (beta chain) was recorded in a study of blood T cell repertoires in COVID-19. As for the study in general: Some COVID-19 samples were acute and others convalescent; all came from the United States, Italy and Spain. PBMCs, B-cell-depleted T cells, or T cells provided the cDNA or gDNA that made up the material.

Authors' data handling: Reference gene primer amplification gave nucleated cell count estimates. Sequencing was performed with immunoSEQ multiplex PCR; in TCRdb, only in-frame clones are kept and a portion is missing. V and J calls and clone size are given by that table; D and trimming were obtained from the DNA. The table has around 140,000 clones, roughly 82% seen once. Unmatched junction bases numbered 13, after V lost 5 bases and J lost 6 bases. Germline V gives CDR1 SGHNT, CDR2 YENEEA. The CDR3 has 17 amino acids. This receptor was obtained from a human donor in a cohort sampled during active COVID-19. The sequencing input was peripheral blood. The rearrangement links TRBV11-3 to TRBJ2-2, with TRBD1 identical over 9 bases. The CDR3 bases are TGTGCCAGCAGCCCGAAGACAGGGGGGATTCAGGCCGGGGAGCTGTTTTTT. Translation gives CASSPKTGGIQAGELFF.